These 5 T cell receptor beta chains were all obtained from the same sample, sequenced in a study of blood T cell repertoires in COVID-19. The repertoire was sequenced with immunoSEQ multiplex PCR; TCRdb's copy has only in-frame clones and lacks some. The sample shows under 300,000 clones, about 80% of them seen only once. The sample was peripheral blood. Source of these receptors: a woman between 50 and 59 years old who had recovered from COVID-19.

The V gene is TRBV5-1, the J gene TRBJ2-5; D is unclear. The CDR3 length is 14 residues. The V gene lost 5 bases and the J gene lost 2 bases, with 13 bases spanning the gap. Per germline, CDR1 SGHRS and CDR2 YFSETQ. The CDR3 DNA reads as TGCGCCAGCAGTAACGGTCCCCCGCAAGAGACCCAGTACTTC. It codes for CASSNGPPQETQYF.

This clone was seen more than once but under ten times. This sequence joins TRBV10-3 and TRBJ1-6, with TRBD1 as a possible D gene (6 bases). Germline V gene sequence: CDR1 ENHRY, CDR2 SYGVKD. Between the trimmed V and J ends, which lost 2 bases and 5 bases, there was a span of 7 bases. This CDR3 has 14 residues. CDR3 bases: TGTGCCATCAGTGAGGGACAGAATAATTCACCCCTCCACTTT. Translation gives CAISEGQNNSPLHF.

DNA of the CDR3: TGTGCCAGCAGCAATCAAGGAGCGGGACAACTCTCTGGGGCCAACGTCCTGACTTTC. Translation: CASSNQGAGQLSGANVLTF. The gene calls are TRBV21-1 and TRBJ2-6; the table's D call, TRBD2, has no DNA check behind it. TRBV21-1 is marked as a pseudogene. The CDR3 has 19 amino acids.

V gene TRBV27 combines with J gene TRBJ1-2; D may be TRBD1 (5 bases). V lost 6 bases, J lost 2 bases, and 13 bases lay in between. The CDR3 loop spans 14 amino acids. CDR1 MNHEY and CDR2 SMNVEV come from the germline V gene (reference sequence). As DNA, the CDR3 is TGTGCCAGCAGCCCTCGGGCAGGGAACTATGGCTACACCTTC. This encodes CASSPRAGNYGYTF.

This chain uses TRBV7-8 with TRBJ1-3, with D unresolved. The CDR3 sequence is 14 residues long. Germline CDR1 and CDR2: SGHVS and FQNEAQ. The ends were cut back, 3 bases at V and 4 bases at J, with 10 bases in the middle. CDR3 DNA: TGTGCCAGCAGCTTCGGTCTAGAAGGAAACACCATATATTTT. Translation gives CASSFGLEGNTIYF.